The clone carrying this TCR beta chain came up a few times. These data come from a study of blood T cell repertoires in COVID-19. Study-wide background: COVID-19 samples from acute and convalescent phases originated in the United States, Italy and Spain.

Authors' analysis steps: Reference gene primer amplification yielded estimated nucleated cell counts. The repertoire was sequenced with immunoSEQ multiplex PCR; TCRdb's copy has only in-frame clones and lacks some. Clonal size and the V and J genes are those of that table, whereas D and trimming came from the DNA. Among roughly 34,000 clones listed, 70% to 90% were seen once. The CDR3 has 13 residues. The V gene lost 3 bases and the J gene lost 6 bases, with 11 bases spanning the gap. Per germline, CDR1 LNHDA and CDR2 SQIVND (reference sequence). The V and J genes are TRBV19 and TRBJ1-2; a weak D match, TRBD1 (6 bases). The source of this sequence is a woman of 80 years or more with active or convalescent COVID-19. The material sequenced was peripheral blood. CDR3: CASSIGRTDGYTF. The DNA of the CDR3 is TGTGCCAGTAGTATCGGTCGGACAGATGGCTACACCTTC.